This T cell receptor (beta chain) stems from a study of T cells in Graves' hyperthyroidism and ophthalmopathy. Turning to the study itself: The initial diagnosis was the point when peripheral blood was collected, ahead of any treatment. Findings and limits, study-wide: From stable hyperthyroidism, ophthalmopathy was set apart by a 13 V-J model.

Amplification of TCR beta CDR3 regions used RNA as the template. When the TCR CDR3 underwent first-round RT-PCR, the HTBI primer set was used. Via MiXCR, TCRdb re-called the multiplex PCR reads, giving one row per CDR3 protein. This sample carries 640,000 or so distinct CDR3 sequences, roughly 14% of them seen once, and the ten largest clones take 3.5% to 4.5%. Ten or more counts support this clonotype. Its antigen is unknown. Deletions cut 5 bases from V and 3 bases from J, with 11 bases between. In germline, CDR1 is MNHEY, CDR2 SVGAGI. This CDR3 has 13 amino acids. Exclusion followed for patients with uncontrolled infection, other autoimmune disease, pregnancy or lactation.

Sequenced material: blood. The gene calls are TRBV6-5 and TRBJ2-7; D remains ambiguous. The receptor's source is a woman in her forties with Graves' ophthalmopathy. CDR3: CASSLDGDYEQYF. CDR3 nucleotides: TGTGCCAGCAGTCTCGATGGGGACTACGAGCAGTACTTC.